One sample yielded the 26 T cell receptor beta chains listed below, sequenced in a study of tissue T cells after allogeneic stem cell transplantation. This sample's time point: mouse harvest day 14 after allogeneic transplant. Tail vein injection delivered 10^7 T-cell-depleted bone marrow cells and 10^6 splenic CD5+ T cells. The repertoire was sequenced with immunoSEQ multiplex PCR; TCRdb's copy has only in-frame clones and lacks some. The sample carries over 7,500 clones, over 30% recorded once. Sequenced material: skin. The source of these receptors is a female BALB/c mouse given C57BL/6 T cells with graft-versus-host disease after an allogeneic hematopoietic cell transplant.

The sample holds a few counts of this clone. Genes here carry mouse names. The CDR3 end lies 1 residue beyond the end of the read and is filled in from the germline J gene. The V gene is TRBV26, the J gene TRBJ1-3; no clear D. The germline gives CDR1 KGHPV, CDR2 FQNQEV (reference sequence). The CDR3 extends over 14 amino acids. Trimming took off 4 bases at V and 1 base at J, with 8 bases between the two ends. This CDR3 is CASSPPGSGNTLYF. CDR3 DNA (partial): TGTGCCAGCAGTCCACCGGGGTCTGGAAATACGCTCTAT.

This clone was recorded a few times. The gene symbols are mouse symbols. From the germline J gene comes the end of the CDR3, since the read stops 1 residue before it. The V gene is TRBV26, the J gene TRBJ2-2; D is ambiguous. This CDR3 contains 14 residues. Germline CDR1 is KGHPV and CDR2 is FQNQEV (reference sequence). The ends were cut back, 0 bases at V and 1 base at J, with 3 bases in the middle. The CDR3 bases that were read are TGTGCCAGCAGTCTGTCACAAAACACCGGGCAGCTCTAC. Translating gives CASSLSQNTGQLY. The entire CDR3 reads CASSLSQNTGQLYF.

About this clone itself: The gene names here belong to mouse. The CDR3 extends 1 residue past the end of the read, so its final part is completed from the germline J gene. The genes are TRBV12-2 and TRBJ1-6, with 7 bases lining up with TRBD1. TRBJ1-6 is placed among ORFs of uncertain function. This CDR3 region has 14 residues. With V trimmed by 4 bases and J by 5 bases, 4 bases remained unmatched. Germline values: CDR1 SGHLS, CDR2 HYDKME. This chain's CDR3 is CASSAGTDNSPLYF. The CDR3 DNA, read in part, is TGTGCCAGCTCCGCCGGGACAGATAATTCGCCCCTCTAC.

On this clone itself: Gene and germline names: mouse. The CDR3 is cut off 1 residue early in the read; its end comes from the germline J gene. This sequence joins TRBV19 and TRBJ1-1, with unresolved D. Trimming cost V 5 bases and J 8 bases, with 7 bases left between them. The CDR3 runs to 10 residues. The V gene's germline CDR1 is FNHDT and CDR2 SITEND (reference sequence). The CDR3: CASRRGEVFF. The DNA read from the CDR3 is TGTGCCAGCAGACGAGGGGAAGTCTTC.

As for this clone: Gene names and germline match the mouse. The read terminates 1 residue before the CDR3 end, so the remaining end is supplied by the germline J gene. The chain joins TRBV13-3 to TRBJ2-1, with TRBD2 matching 12 bases. This CDR3 region has 15 residues. J gave up 1 base and V 5 bases, and 1 base lay outside the gene matches. Germline CDR1 is NNHDY and CDR2 is SYVADS. The part of the CDR3 DNA that was read is TGTGCCAGCAGGGACTGGGGGGGGAACTATGCTGAGCAGTTC. It translates to CASRDWGGNYAEQF. The CDR3, in full, reads CASRDWGGNYAEQFF.

This clone has a handful of counts. Mouse germline and gene names are used. Coverage ceases 1 residue before the CDR3 finishes, and the germline J gene fills in the end. The chain is built from TRBV3 and TRBJ1-4, with 8 bases matching TRBD1. This CDR3 has 14 amino acids. Germline CDR1 and CDR2: SNHLY and FYNGKV (reference sequence). With V trimmed by 5 bases and J by 4 bases, 3 bases remained unmatched. The covered CDR3 bases are TGTGCCAGCAGCCCAGGGGGCAACAACGAAAGATTATTT. Encoded protein: CASSPGGNNERLF. The whole CDR3 protein reads CASSPGGNNERLFF.

For this clone: The genes are named according to mouse. The read terminates 1 residue ahead of where the CDR3 ends, so the germline J gene completes it. The V gene is TRBV23, the J gene TRBJ2-4; no check of the table's D call, TRBD1, against the DNA was made. The CDR3 has 14 residues. Germline loops: CDR1 KGHTA, CDR2 FQNQQP. The DNA read from the CDR3 is TGCTCCAGCAGGGACAGGGCTAGTCAAAACACCTTGTAC. This encodes CSSRDRASQNTLY. The complete CDR3 reads CSSRDRASQNTLYF.

This clone came up a few times. Gene labels here are mouse ones. Read sequence stops 1 residue before the CDR3 end, and the germline J gene provides the missing end. V usage is TRBV26 and J usage is TRBJ2-5, with D perhaps matching TRBD1 (5 bases). V dropped 4 bases and J dropped 6 bases, with 11 bases sitting between them. The CDR3 consists of 13 residues. CDR1 is KGHPV and CDR2 is FQNQEV in the germline V gene (reference sequence). The CDR3 is CASSQREGDTQYF. Partial CDR3 DNA: TGTGCCAGCAGTCAGAGGGAGGGGGACACCCAGTAC.

This clone was observed a handful of times. Mouse gene names apply. The sequenced fragment ends 1 residue before the CDR3 boundary, so the rest is inferred from the germline J gene. This chain joins TRBV2 and TRBJ2-5; D unresolved. Germline assignment: CDR1 LGHNA and CDR2 YSYQKL. The CDR3 runs 11 residues. V lost 5 bases and J 5 bases, leaving 5 bases between the germline ends. The CDR3 DNA, read in part, is TGTGCCAGCAGCTCAGGAGACACCCAGTAC. The encoded protein is CASSSGDTQY. The full CDR3 protein is CASSSGDTQYF.

In this sample, this clone turned up a few times. Gene names and germline match the mouse. Coverage ceases 1 residue before the CDR3 finishes, and the germline J gene fills in the end. This chain uses TRBV13-3 with TRBJ2-1; unclear D gene. The V gene lost 1 base and the J gene lost 7 bases, with 3 bases spanning the gap. The CDR3 consists of 11 residues. Germline CDR1 reads NNHDY; CDR2 reads SYVADS. The CDR3 protein is CASSDRAEQFF. The DNA read from the CDR3 is TGTGCCAGCAGTGATCGGGCTGAGCAGTTC.

This clone was seen more than once but under ten times. The gene names given are mouse names. The CDR3 is cut off 1 residue early in the read; its end comes from the germline J gene. V usage is TRBV13-2 and J usage is TRBJ1-1, with TRBD1 identical over 8 bases. With V trimmed by 0 bases and J by 4 bases, 2 bases remained unmatched. The CDR3 has 14 amino acids. Germline values: CDR1 NNHNN, CDR2 SYGAGS (reference sequence). CDR3 sequence: CASGDAGGVTEVFF. CDR3 DNA, as far as it was read: TGTGCCAGCGGTGATGCAGGGGGCGTCACAGAAGTCTTC.

Points on this clone: An end of the junction differs from the germline gene, which may be a read error. Gene names denote mouse genes. From the germline J gene comes the end of the CDR3, since the read stops 1 residue before it. This sequence joins TRBV26 and TRBJ1-4; no reliable D call. Germline loops: CDR1 KGHPV, CDR2 FQNQEV (reference sequence). The CDR3 totals 13 residues. The CDR3 DNA, read in part, is TGTGTCAGCAGCCTTCTTTCCAACGAAAGATTATTT. It yields the protein CVSSLLSNERLF. The entire CDR3 reads CVSSLLSNERLFF.

This clone is medium-sized (0.01 to 0.1%) in the sample. Gene names follow the mouse nomenclature. The read ends 1 residue before the CDR3 terminus; that terminus is restored from the germline J gene. The rearrangement uses TRBV26 and TRBJ2-7, with 12 bases fitting TRBD2. This CDR3 spans 14 amino acids. The germline V gene has CDR1 KGHPV and CDR2 FQNQEV (reference sequence). Trimming took 3 bases from V and 6 from J; bases not matched to a gene: 3. The covered CDR3 bases are TGTGCCAGCAGTCTAGACTGGGGGGGCGCTGAACAGTAC. This codes for CASSLDWGGAEQY. The full CDR3 reads CASSLDWGGAEQYF.

Only a few counts were recorded for this clone. Gene names and germline match the mouse. The read ends 1 residue shy of where the CDR3 ends; the end is completed using the germline J gene. The rearrangement uses TRBV26 and TRBJ2-5; no clear D gene. The CDR3 is 12 amino acids. From germline, CDR1 is KGHPV and CDR2 FQNQEV (reference sequence). The V end was cut by 2 bases, the J end by 4 bases, with 4 bases between. CDR3 residues: CASSLGKDTQYF. CDR3 DNA (partial): TGTGCCAGCAGTCTGGGGAAAGACACCCAGTAC.

As to this clone: The germline and genes are mouse ones. The read gets to within 1 residue of the CDR3 end, and the germline J gene fills in the rest. The genes are TRBV12-2 and TRBJ2-1; D may match TRBD1 or TRBD2 (5 bases each). The germline gives CDR1 SGHLS, CDR2 HYDKME. V was clipped by 0 bases and J by 1 base, with 9 bases between them. CDR3 length: 15 amino acids. This CDR3 is CASSLWDRNYAEQFF. The sequenced CDR3 bases are TGTGCCAGCTCTCTCTGGGACCGCAACTATGCTGAGCAGTTC.

This clone was counted between two and nine times. Genes and germline are mouse. Read sequence stops 1 residue before the CDR3 end, and the germline J gene provides the missing end. J is TRBJ1-5 and V is TRBV5, with D hard to call. This CDR3 has 13 amino acids. CDR1 and CDR2 (germline): LGHNA, YNLKQL (reference sequence). Trimming shortened V by 5 bases and J by 0 bases, and 5 bases separated the two germline ends. CDR3 DNA (partial): TGTGCCAGCAGCGGTTATAACAACCAGGCTCCGCTT. Translation gives CASSGYNNQAPL. The entire CDR3 protein is CASSGYNNQAPLF.

Concerning this clone: Genes and germline are mouse. The read gets to within 1 residue of the CDR3 end, and the germline J gene fills in the rest. The chain has TRBV26 and TRBJ2-5; D tentatively reads TRBD1 or TRBD2 (6 bases each). The ends were cut back, 4 bases at V and 6 bases at J, with 11 bases in the middle. The CDR3 totals 13 residues. The germline V gene has CDR1 KGHPV and CDR2 FQNQEV (reference sequence). CDR3 DNA (partial): TGTGCCAGCAGTCCCCGGGGGCTGGACACCCAGTAC. Protein product: CASSPRGLDTQY. From start to end, the CDR3 is CASSPRGLDTQYF.

This clone turned up a few times. Genes and germline come from the mouse. From the germline J gene comes the end of the CDR3, since the read stops 1 residue before it. V and J are TRBV3 and TRBJ1-1; unclear D gene. V was shortened by 1 base and J by 5 bases, with 8 bases between the two germline ends. The CDR3 has 13 amino acids. Germline values: CDR1 SNHLY, CDR2 FYNGKV (reference sequence). CDR3 protein: CASSLDGLTEVFF. CDR3 DNA (partial): TGTGCCAGCAGCTTAGACGGATTAACAGAAGTCTTC.

In its sample, this clone was seen a few times. Gene names and germline match the mouse. The read halts 1 residue ahead of the CDR3 end, with the missing end drawn from the germline J gene. This specimen includes other DNA sequences encoding the same CDR3. The genes are TRBV1 and TRBJ1-1; 7 bases match TRBD1. Losses at the gene ends were 4 bases for V and 1 base for J; bases not matched to a gene: 3. The CDR3 runs to 14 residues. Germline lookup yields CDR1 NSQYPW and CDR2 LRSPGD (reference sequence). This chain's CDR3 is CTCSGRDRNTEVFF. The part of the CDR3 DNA that was read is TGCACCTGCAGTGGCCGGGACAGAAACACAGAAGTCTTC.

As regards this clone: The germline and genes are mouse ones. Coverage ceases 1 residue before the CDR3 finishes, and the germline J gene fills in the end. This chain connects TRBV26 to TRBJ2-2, with 8 bases identical to TRBD1. Unmatched junction bases numbered 1, after V lost 0 bases and J lost 4 bases. This CDR3 spans 15 amino acids. The germline V gene encodes CDR1 KGHPV and CDR2 FQNQEV (reference sequence). The CDR3 loop reads CASSLSTGGTGQLYF. CDR3 bases read: TGTGCCAGCAGTCTGTCAACAGGGGGCACCGGGCAGCTCTAC.

To note about this clone: The germline and genes are mouse ones. The DNA ends 1 residue before the CDR3 does, and the rest of the CDR3 is filled in from the germline J gene. The chain uses TRBV13-2 and TRBJ2-7; TRBD2 matches 10 bases. V gave up 7 bases and J gave up 4 bases; unmatched junction bases: 5. CDR1 and CDR2 (germline): NNHNN, SYGAGS (reference sequence). This CDR3 region has 13 residues. CDR3 DNA (partial): TGTGCCAGCAGTGCGACTGGGGGGTATGAACAGTAC. It codes for CASSATGGYEQY. The whole CDR3 reads CASSATGGYEQYF.

Of note for this clone: The gene names here belong to mouse. The sequenced fragment ends 1 residue before the CDR3 boundary, so the rest is inferred from the germline J gene. The rearrangement uses TRBV2 and TRBJ2-5; 7 nucleotides agree with TRBD2. The J segment lost 6 bases and the V segment lost 0 bases, leaving 6 bases of the junction unmatched. The CDR3 length is 15 residues. Per germline, CDR1 LGHNA and CDR2 YSYQKL. CDR3: CASSQDGLGEDTQYF. The sequenced CDR3 bases are TGTGCCAGCAGCCAAGATGGGCTGGGGGAGGACACCCAGTAC. The complete variable domain, with remaining parts taken from reference TRBV2 and TRBJ2-5, reads DPKIIQKPKYLVAVTGSEKILICEQYLGHNAMYWYRQSAKKPLEFMFSYSYQKLMDNQTASSRFQPQSSKKNHLDLQITALKPDDSATYFCASSQDGLGEDTQYFGPGTRLLVL.

To note about this clone: The gene names given are mouse names. The CDR3 end is not reached by the read, which stops 1 residue before it; the germline J gene fills it in. This chain connects TRBV3 to TRBJ2-7, with TRBD2 matching over 12 bases. Germline CDR1 reads SNHLY; CDR2 reads FYNGKV (reference sequence). There are 14 residues in the CDR3. J lost 7 bases, V lost 5 bases, and 6 bases had no gene match. The CDR3 spells CASSRLGGRWEQYF. The covered CDR3 bases are TGTGCCAGCAGCAGACTGGGGGGGCGCTGGGAACAGTAC.

Judged by abundance, this clone is large. Gene names and germline refer to mouse. The read ends 1 residue early relative to the CDR3; the germline J gene fills the gap. The chain is built from TRBV5 and TRBJ2-1; TRBD1 might be the D (5 bases). The CDR3 covers 14 residues. Per the germline V gene, CDR1 is LGHNA and CDR2 is YNLKQL (reference sequence). Trimming removed 0 bases from V and 3 bases from J, with 6 bases in between. The CDR3 region is CASSQEDIYAEQFF. CDR3 DNA (partial): TGTGCCAGCAGCCAAGAGGACATCTATGCTGAGCAGTTC.

As concerns this clone: The gene names given are mouse names. The read ends 1 residue shy of where the CDR3 ends; the end is completed using the germline J gene. The rearrangement joins TRBV3 to TRBJ2-4; D might be TRBD2 (7 bases). The germline gives CDR1 SNHLY, CDR2 FYNGKV (reference sequence). The V end lost 2 bases, the J end lost 9 bases, and 15 bases lay between the germline ends. The CDR3 is 14 amino acids. CDR3 sequence reads: CASSLRGGEGTLYF. Incomplete CDR3 DNA: TGTGCCAGCAGCTTAAGGGGGGGAGAGGGGACCTTGTAC.

Points on this clone: Any gene name here is a mouse gene name. The missing CDR3 end, 1 residue past where the read stops, is filled in from the germline J gene. The genes are TRBV26 and TRBJ2-1; D remains unclear. Trimming removed 4 bases from V and 0 bases from J, with 7 bases in between. The CDR3 length is 14 residues. Germline V gene sequence: CDR1 KGHPV, CDR2 FQNQEV (reference sequence). The covered CDR3 bases are TGTGCCAGCAGTCAGGCAATTAACTATGCTGAGCAGTTC. Residues: CASSQAINYAEQF. The entire CDR3 is CASSQAINYAEQFF.